This T cell receptor beta chain appears in the sequencing data of a study of regulatory T cells in long-lasting Graves disease. Time point denoted: newly diagnosed GD, antithyroid drugs for less than 3 months. From RNA extracted from PBMCs, the TCR library was made. Patients were enrolled at an endocrinology department in Xi'an, China. Arm-PCR with iRepertoire HTBI primers amplified the CDR3 regions for these TCR beta libraries. TCRdb analysed the multiplex PCR reads with MiXCR anew, one entry per CDR3 protein. The sample lists approximately 400,000 distinct CDR3 sequences, 15% seen once, with approximately 8% in the top ten. The CDR3 contains 17 residues. V lost 2 bases to trimming and J lost 3 bases; unmatched junction nucleotides: 9. Per germline, CDR1 MDHEN and CDR2 SYDVKM. This sample also belongs to another study, concerning T cells in Graves' hyperthyroidism and ophthalmopathy. As that study records: Researchers barred patients who had uncontrolled infection, other autoimmune disease, pregnancy or lactation. The blood repertoire included most of the expanded thyroid clonotypes above 0.001.

The chain combines TRBV28 with TRBJ2-5, with 10 bases aligning to TRBD2. Sequencing was performed on peripheral blood mononuclear cells (PBMCs), taken at new diagnosis, from a patient treated with antithyroid drugs. This TCR was sampled from a woman aged 35 to 49 with Graves disease. As DNA, the CDR3 is TGTGCCAGCAGTTTAATGAGGACTAGCGGTATGGAAGAGACCCAGTACTTC. It specifies CASSLMRTSGMEETQYF. Filled out from reference TRBV28 and TRBJ2-5, the complete variable domain reads DVKVTQSSRYLVKRTGEKVFLECVQDMDHENMFWYRQDPGLGLRLIYFSYDVKMKEKGDIPEGYSVSREKKERFSLILESASTNQTSMYLCASSLMRTSGMEETQYFGPGTRLLVL.